The present T cell receptor (beta chain) was sequenced within a study of immune evolution from preneoplasia to lung adenocarcinoma. About this clone itself: Its target is not known.

Macro-dissection enriched premalignant or tumor cells before nucleic acid extraction. Study outcomes and limitations: Normal lung had highest clonality; later lesions appeared denser, more diverse.

The junction had 10 bases not matched to a gene; V was cut back by 2 bases and J by 4 bases. The CDR3 is 17 amino acids. Germline V gene sequence: CDR1 LNHDA, CDR2 SQIVND (reference sequence). Profiled with immunoSEQ multiplex PCR; TCRdb holds only in-frame clones, not every one. Of 15,000 or so clones listed, 65% to 90% are singletons. The sequenced material came from FFPE lung adenocarcinoma in situ tissue. This TCR came from an older donor with lung adenocarcinoma. The genes are TRBV19 and TRBJ2-7; 11 nucleotides line up with TRBD2. CDR3 in DNA: TGTGCCAGTAGTATAATCCACATAACTAGCGGGAGTTACGAGCAGTACTTC. Translated, it gives CASSIIHITSGSYEQYF.